This T cell receptor (beta chain) was profiled in a study of blood T cell repertoires in COVID-19 (dated by TCRdb to the early 2020s). About the investigation overall: Samples covering the acute and convalescent phases of COVID-19 were provided by collaborators in the United States, Italy and Spain. Where HLA class I and class II types were available, the types were taken from metadata supplied by the sample provider, not from assay-based typing. Samples came from the ongoing ImmuneRACE study (first 160 participants) plus 1,254 subjects from 6 global collaborators. The repertoires were made available in a free public database intended to serve as a resource for research on the immune response to SARS-CoV-2. The prospective study material was composed of cDNA or gDNA derived from T cells, B-cell-depleted T cells, or PBMCs. Subjects who had been exposed to COVID-19, were actively infected with it, or had recovered from it provided the deeply sampled blood TCRbeta repertoires that made up the dataset. Sample metadata almost always included a de-identified subject ID, COVID-19 status, age in years and sex. The full study reports these points: The amount of clinical and demographic metadata varied by source and participant and was provided uncurated.

A second Seattle source provided samples from volunteer blood donors who had recovered from COVID-19. Collaborating institutions collected whole blood in K2EDTA tubes following their own protocols. Collaborator samples were shipped for TCRbeta analysis as frozen whole blood, isolated PBMCs, or DNA extracted from either sample type. This clone has only a few counts. Its antigen target is currently unknown. The record has no base qualities; no much larger clone is one base away. Including the terminal cysteine and phenylalanine, the CDR3 comprises 14 residues. Only CDR3 DNA is held: 42 bases, read in frame from base 1. In the germline V gene, CDR1 corresponds to MGHDK and CDR2 to SYGVNS. The junction carries 13 bases between V and J, which are trimmed by 4 bases and 3 bases respectively. TCRbeta CDR3 regions were amplified from genomic DNA by means of the immunoSEQ Assay, a bias-controlled multiplex PCR. The study's processing was this. Nucleated cell counts per sample were estimated from amplification of reference gene primers within the assay. To quantify the absolute abundance of each unique TCRbeta CDR3 rearrangement, sequence reads were collapsed and filtered. For each sample, productive Simpson clonality was calculated as the square root of Simpson's diversity index over productive rearrangements. The immuneACCESS repertoire file appears here via TCRdb, limited to in-frame rearrangements. These files lack a portion of the clones; in checked studies, under half of the deficit traces to unresolved V genes, and the cause of the others is not known. V, J and clone size were drawn from that table, and D and trimming were deduced from the DNA. The sample data list 250,000 to 300,000 clones, and over 70% of these were observed just once. The ten largest make up about 1.4% of the sample.

This sequence uses TRBV25-1 and TRBJ2-7; the D gene is perhaps TRBD1, on 6 matching bases. The TCR comes from a woman aged 35 to 49 who had recovered from COVID-19. Sequencing was carried out using peripheral blood. CDR3 reads: CASSGWDTRYEQYF. The DNA sequence is given as TGTGCCAGCAGTGGCTGGGACACCCGCTACGAGCAGTACTTC.